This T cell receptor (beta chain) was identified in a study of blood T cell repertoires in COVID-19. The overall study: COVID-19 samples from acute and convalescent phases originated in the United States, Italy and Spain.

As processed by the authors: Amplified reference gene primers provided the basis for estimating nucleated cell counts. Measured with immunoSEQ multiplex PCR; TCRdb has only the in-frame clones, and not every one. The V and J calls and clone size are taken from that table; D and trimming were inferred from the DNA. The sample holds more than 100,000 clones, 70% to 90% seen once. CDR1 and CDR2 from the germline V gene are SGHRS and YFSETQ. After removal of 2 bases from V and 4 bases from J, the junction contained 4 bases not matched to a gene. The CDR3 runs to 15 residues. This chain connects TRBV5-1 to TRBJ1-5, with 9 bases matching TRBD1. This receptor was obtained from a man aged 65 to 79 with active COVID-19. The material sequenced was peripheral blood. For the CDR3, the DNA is TGCGCCAGCAGCTTAACAGGGGGCGCGAATCAGCCCCAGCATTTT. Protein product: CASSLTGGANQPQHF. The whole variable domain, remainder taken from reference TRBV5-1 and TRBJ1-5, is KAGVTQTPRYLIKTRGQQVTLSCSPISGHRSVSWYQQTPGQGLQFLFEYFSETQRNKGNFPGRFSGRQFSNSRSEMNVSTLELGDSALYLCASSLTGGANQPQHFGDGTRLSIL.